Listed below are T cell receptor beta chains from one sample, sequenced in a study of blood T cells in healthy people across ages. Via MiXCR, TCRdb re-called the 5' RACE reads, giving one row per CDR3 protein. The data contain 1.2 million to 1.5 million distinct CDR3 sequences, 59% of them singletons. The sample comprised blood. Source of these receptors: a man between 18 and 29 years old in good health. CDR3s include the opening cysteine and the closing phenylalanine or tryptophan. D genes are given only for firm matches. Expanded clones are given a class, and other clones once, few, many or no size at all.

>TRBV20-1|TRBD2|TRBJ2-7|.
TGCAGTGCTAGCATGTGGCCGGGAGGTAAGGGATACGAGCAGTACTTC
CSASMWPGGKGYEQYF
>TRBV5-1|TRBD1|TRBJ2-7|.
TGCGCCAGCAGCTTTACGGGGACAGCCCATGAGCAGTACTTC
CASSFTGTAHEQYF
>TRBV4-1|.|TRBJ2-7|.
TGCGCCAGCAGCCACGAGACTATCTCGAACTCCTACGAGCAGTACTTC
CASSHETISNSYEQYF
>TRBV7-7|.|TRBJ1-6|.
TGTGCCAGCAGTACCACCGGGACAATGGTTTCACCCCTCCACTTT
CASSTTGTMVSPLHF
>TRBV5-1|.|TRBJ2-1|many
TGCGCCAGCAGCTCTGAGGCCAACAATGAGCAGTTCTTC
CASSSEANNEQFF
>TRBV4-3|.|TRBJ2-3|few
TGCGCCAGCAGCCAAGATACGGGGGGCGGGGCAGATACGCAGTATTTT
CASSQDTGGGADTQYF
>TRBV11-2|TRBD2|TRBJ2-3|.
TGTGCCAGCAGCTTAAGTAGCGGGATCACAGATACGCAGTATTTT
CASSLSSGITDTQYF
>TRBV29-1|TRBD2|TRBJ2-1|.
TGCAGCTCGCGACTAGCGGATTACAATGAGCAGTTCTTC
CSSRLADYNEQFF
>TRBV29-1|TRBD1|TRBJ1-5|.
TGCAGCGGGGCAGGGGGTAGGGATCAGCCCCAGCATTTT
CSGAGGRDQPQHF
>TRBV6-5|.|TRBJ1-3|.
TGTGCCAGCAAGACATCTGGAAACACCATATATTTT
CASKTSGNTIYF
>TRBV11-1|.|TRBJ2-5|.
TGTGCCAGCAGCTTTCGGACAGCACAAGAGACCCAGTACTTC
CASSFRTAQETQYF
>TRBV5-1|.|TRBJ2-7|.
TGCGCCAGCAGCTTGGAGCCCCACTACGAGCAGTACTTC
CASSLEPHYEQYF
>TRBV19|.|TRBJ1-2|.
TGTGCCAGTAGTATGGGGGAAGACGACTATGGCTACACCTTC
CASSMGEDDYGYTF
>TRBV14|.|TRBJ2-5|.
TGTGCCAGCAGCCAACGAGGGACGGCTATTGCTGAGACCCAGTACTTC
CASSQRGTAIAETQYF
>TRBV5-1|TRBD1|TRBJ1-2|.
TGCGCCAGCAGCCCAGAAAACCTGACAGGGGGCTGTGGCTACACCTTC
CASSPENLTGGCGYTF
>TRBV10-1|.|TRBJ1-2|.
TGCGCCAGCAGTGCCGCAGGACGAAACTATGGCTACACCTTC
CASSAAGRNYGYTF
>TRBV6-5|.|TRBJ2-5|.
TGTGCCAGCAGTTACTGGTTAGGGCAAGAGACCCAGTACTTC
CASSYWLGQETQYF
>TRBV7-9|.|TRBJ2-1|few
TGTGCCAGCAGCTTGGGTCGGTGGGATGAGCAGTTCTTC
CASSLGRWDEQFF
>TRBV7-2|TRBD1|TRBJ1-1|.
TGTGCCAGCAGCTGGCCTGGACAGGGAGGAACTGAAGATTTCTTT
CASSWPGQGGTEDFF
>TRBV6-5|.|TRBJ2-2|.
TGTGCCAGCAGAAGAGGGGTTTCCGGGGAGCTGTTTTTT
CASRRGVSGELFF
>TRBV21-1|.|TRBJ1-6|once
TGTGCCAGCACCCCCTTTGAGGGGGCGGCATATAATTCACCCCTCCACTTT
CASTPFEGAAYNSPLHF
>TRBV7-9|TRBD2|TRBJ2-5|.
TGTGCCAGCAGCTTTTATTGGACTAGCGGCCTCTCGAGGGGGGAGACCCAGTACTTC
CASSFYWTSGLSRGETQYF
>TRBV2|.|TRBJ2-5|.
TGTGCCAGCAGTGCTCTGAGTAAGCAAGAGACCCAGTACTTC
CASSALSKQETQYF
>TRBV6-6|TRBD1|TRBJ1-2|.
TGTGCCAGCAGTTACTCGATCCCGGGACAGGGGGCGGGCAATCTCACCTTC
CASSYSIPGQGAGNLTF
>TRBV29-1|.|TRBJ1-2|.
TGCAGCGTTGGGAGCGGGACCGGCTATGGCTACACCTTC
CSVGSGTGYGYTF
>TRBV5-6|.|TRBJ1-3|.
TGTGCCAGCAGCTTCGGCCGTCCGACGTCTCGCACCATATATTTT
CASSFGRPTSRTIYF
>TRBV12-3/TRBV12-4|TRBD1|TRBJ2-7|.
TGTGCCAGCACCTTCGGACAGGCTCCCAGCTACGAGCAGTACTTC
CASTFGQAPSYEQYF
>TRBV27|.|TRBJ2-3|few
TGTGCCAGCAGTTTAAACAGGCCCCGTGGCGCAGATACGCAGTATTTT
CASSLNRPRGADTQYF
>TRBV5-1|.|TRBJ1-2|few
TGCGCCAGCAGCTTGGACGGGAAAACTAACTATGGCTACACCTTC
CASSLDGKTNYGYTF